The T cell receptor (beta chain) described here comes from a study of blood T cell repertoires in COVID-19. CDR3 length: 12 residues. Germline V gives CDR1 SQVTM, CDR2 ANQGSEA. V lost 0 bases and J lost 15; bases outside the gene matches: 7. Per the original data handling: How many nucleated cells were present was estimated from reference gene primer amplification. Repertoires were generated with immunoSEQ multiplex PCR, while TCRdb's copy carries only in-frame clones and drops some. The DNA gave D and trimming, while V, J and clone size come from that table. The table lists about 310,000 clones, around 87% of them singletons, with 1% in the top ten.

The specimen was peripheral blood. The chain carries TRBV29-1 and TRBJ2-1, with TRBD1 matching over 8 bases. The sequence was obtained from a man aged 50-60 years with active or convalescent COVID-19. CDR3 residues: CSVEDGGTGMFF. CDR3 bases: TGCAGCGTTGAAGACGGTGGGACAGGCATGTTCTTC.